This T cell receptor (beta chain) was retrieved from a study of cytomegalovirus exposure and HLA in healthy donors. Overall study findings and caveats: Several of the most significant clusters were apparently associated with common viral pathogens in a later analysis. As was reported, the classifier diagnosed cytomegalovirus status with high specificity and sensitivity. Accurate HLA-A and HLA-B prediction from TCR beta sequences was reported for most subjects.

Donors were nominally healthy when sampled, though unrecorded immune exposures were likely. Amplification used 60 Vbeta primers and 13 Jbeta primers. Data came from immunoSEQ multiplex PCR; TCRdb stores just in-frame clones and leaves some out. The sample carries fewer than 110,000 clones, approximately 74% recorded once. The CDR3 is 16 amino acids. V trimming: 0 bases; J trimming: 6 bases; junction bases outside the gene matches: 5. Germline V gives CDR1 SGHRS, CDR2 YFSETQ. Worth noting for this clone: What it binds is unknown.

The J gene is TRBJ2-1, the V gene TRBV5-1, with 11 bases matching TRBD1. The receptor was isolated from a woman in her forties in good health and CMV-seronegative. The source material was PBMCs. The CDR3 loop reads CASSLGDRGFGNEQFF. The CDR3 DNA is TGCGCCAGCAGCTTGGGGGACAGGGGGTTTGGCAATGAGCAGTTCTTC.